The 11 T cell receptor beta chains presented below share a single source sample, sequenced in a study of blood T cell repertoires in COVID-19. The repertoire was sequenced with immunoSEQ multiplex PCR; TCRdb's copy has only in-frame clones and lacks some. The table shows about 49,000 clones, with approximately 86% occurring only once. Material for sequencing was peripheral blood. The receptors originated from a man in his forties with active COVID-19.

The chain recombines TRBV6-6 with TRBJ2-2; TRBD2 matches 12 bases. Unmatched junction bases numbered 5, after V lost 4 bases and J lost 8 bases. The CDR3 runs 15 residues. CDR1 is MNHNY, CDR2 SVGAGI, per germline (reference sequence). In DNA form, the CDR3 reads TGTGCCAGCAGTTCAGGACTAGCGGGAATGGGGGAGCTGTTTTTT. This sequence encodes CASSSGLAGMGELFF.

The chain employs TRBV12-3 or TRBV12-4 and TRBJ2-1; D remains unclear. V lost 7 bases and J 5 bases, leaving 12 bases between the germline ends. The CDR3 extends over 13 amino acids. As DNA, the CDR3 is TGTGCCAGCACCCCTAGTGGTCACAATGAGCAGTTCTTC. This gives the protein CASTPSGHNEQFF.

The chain uses TRBV27 and TRBJ1-6, with 9 positions matching TRBD1. V gave up 6 bases and J gave up 0 bases; unmatched junction bases: 6. Germline V gene data show CDR1 as MNHEY and CDR2 as SMNVEV (reference sequence). This CDR3 has 17 amino acids. The CDR3 nucleotides are TGTGCCAGCAGCACCGGGACAGGGAGCTCCTATAATTCACCCCTCCACTTT. Protein product: CASSTGTGSSYNSPLHF.

Comment on this clone: Because the CDR3's place on the DNA is in doubt, the DNA is left out and the CDR3 is given as listed by TCRdb. J is TRBJ2-7 and V is TRBV19; TRBD2 was called by the table and not checked on the DNA. The CDR3 contains 14 residues when both ends are counted. Germline V gene data show CDR1 as LNHDA and CDR2 as SQIVND (reference sequence). The CDR3 region is CASSSGGRLGEQYF.

The chain couples TRBV29-1 to TRBJ2-1; the D gene is possibly TRBD2 (6 bases). Trimming removed 6 bases at V and 0 bases at J, with 15 bases between. Germline loops: CDR1 SQVTM, CDR2 ANQGSEA. The CDR3 is 15 residues long. CDR3 sequence reads: CSVDGRGSSYNEQFF. Here the CDR3 DNA reads TGCAGCGTCGACGGACGGGGGAGCTCCTACAATGAGCAGTTCTTC.

By proportion, this clone is medium-sized. The rearrangement uses TRBV15 and TRBJ2-3, with 10 bases fitting TRBD1. Germline V CDR1 and CDR2: LNHNV, YYDKDF (reference sequence). CDR3 length equals 17 residues. The V and J ends lost 2 bases and 5 bases, in that order; junction bases with no gene match: 10. CDR3 sequence (DNA): TGTGCCACCAGCAGACATTCAACGACAGGGGGCTTAGATACGCAGTATTTT. As protein: CATSRHSTTGGLDTQYF. The whole variable domain, filled in from reference TRBV15 and TRBJ2-3, reads DAMVIQNPRYQVTQFGKPVTLSCSQTLNHNVMYWYQQKSSQAPKLLFHYYDKDFNNEADTPDNFQSRRPNTSFCFLDIRSPGLGDTAMYLCATSRHSTTGGLDTQYFGPGTRLTVL.

The V and J genes are TRBV2 and TRBJ2-1, with a possible D match to TRBD2 (5 bases). V gave up 6 bases and J gave up 6 bases, with 12 bases separating them. Germline CDR1 SNHLY, CDR2 FYNNEI. The CDR3 length is 13 residues. The CDR3 DNA reads TGTGCCAGCAGGGGCGGGTGGTTCAATGAGCAGTTCTTC. This translates into CASRGGWFNEQFF.

The chain has TRBV6-1 and TRBJ2-1; a possible D gene is TRBD1 (6 bases). V was clipped by 1 base and J by 7 bases, with 20 bases between them. The germline V gene has CDR1 MNHNS and CDR2 SASEGT. The CDR3 contains 17 residues. The CDR3 is CASSEGRSRGRRNEQFF. CDR3 nucleotides: TGTGCCAGCAGTGAAGGGAGGAGCAGGGGACGGAGGAATGAGCAGTTCTTC.

There are a few counts of this clone. The CDR3 DNA sequence: TGTGCCAGCAGCATCCCCGTTAGGGACAGGGGCTACGAGCAGTACTTC. This encodes CASSIPVRDRGYEQYF. This sequence joins TRBV2 and TRBJ2-7, with TRBD1 identical over 10 bases. Trimming took 6 bases from V and 3 from J; bases not matched to a gene: 11. CDR1 is SNHLY and CDR2 is FYNNEI in the germline V gene. The CDR3 has 16 amino acids.

The J gene is TRBJ1-1, the V gene TRBV19; D remains unclear. The germline CDR1 and CDR2 sequences are LNHDA and SQIVND (reference sequence). The CDR3 is 15 amino acids. The germline V and J ends were trimmed by 1 base and 5 bases, with 14 bases remaining between them. CDR3 residues: CASSIVWEPRTEAFF. The CDR3 DNA reads TGTGCCAGTAGTATAGTTTGGGAGCCAAGAACTGAAGCTTTCTTT.

The chain combines TRBV29-1 with TRBJ2-5; D may be TRBD2 (5 bases). Trimming removed 7 bases at V and 5 bases at J, with 11 bases between. Per germline, CDR1 SQVTM and CDR2 ANQGSEA. CDR3 size: 11 residues. CDR3 in amino acids: CSAAGGETQYF. The CDR3 DNA reads TGCAGCGCCGCGGGTGGGGAGACCCAGTACTTC.